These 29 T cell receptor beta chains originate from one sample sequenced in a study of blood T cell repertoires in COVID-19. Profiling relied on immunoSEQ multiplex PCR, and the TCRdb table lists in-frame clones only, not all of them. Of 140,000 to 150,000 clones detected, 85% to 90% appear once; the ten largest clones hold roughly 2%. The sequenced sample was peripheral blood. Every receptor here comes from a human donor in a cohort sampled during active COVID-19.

In nucleotides, the CDR3 is TGTGCCAGTAGCACCACAGGGGGCCATCAGCCCCAGCATTTT. Translating gives CASSTTGGHQPQHF. The chain couples TRBV19 to TRBJ1-5; TRBD1 agrees at 9 bases. The germline gives CDR1 LNHDA, CDR2 SQIVND (reference sequence). V trimming: 6 bases; J trimming: 5 bases; junction bases outside the gene matches: 5. The CDR3 length is 14 residues.

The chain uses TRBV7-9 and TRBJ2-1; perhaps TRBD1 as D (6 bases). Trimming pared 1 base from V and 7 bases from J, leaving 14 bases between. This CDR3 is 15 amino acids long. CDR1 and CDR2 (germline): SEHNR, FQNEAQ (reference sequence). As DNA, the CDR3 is TGTGCCAGCAGCTTAGAAGGGGGTTATTGGAATGAGCAGTTCTTC. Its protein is CASSLEGGYWNEQFF.

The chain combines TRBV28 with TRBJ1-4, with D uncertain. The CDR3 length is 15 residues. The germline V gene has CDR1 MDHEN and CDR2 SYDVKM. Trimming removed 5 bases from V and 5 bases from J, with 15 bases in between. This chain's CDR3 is CASSPPRGVNEKLFF. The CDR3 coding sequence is TGTGCCAGCAGTCCCCCCCGGGGAGTAAATGAAAAACTGTTTTTT.

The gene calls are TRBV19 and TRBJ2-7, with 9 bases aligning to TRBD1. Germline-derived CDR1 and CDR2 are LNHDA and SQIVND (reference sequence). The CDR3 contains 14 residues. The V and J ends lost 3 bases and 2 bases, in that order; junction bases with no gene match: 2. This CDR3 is CASSMGTGPYEQYF. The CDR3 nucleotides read TGTGCCAGTAGTATGGGGACAGGGCCCTACGAGCAGTACTTC. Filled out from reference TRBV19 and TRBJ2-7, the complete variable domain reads DGGITQSPKYLFRKEGQNVTLSCEQNLNHDAMYWYRQDPGQGLRLIYYSQIVNDFQKGDIAEGYSVSREKKESFPLTVTSAQKNPTAFYLCASSMGTGPYEQYFGPGTRLTVT.

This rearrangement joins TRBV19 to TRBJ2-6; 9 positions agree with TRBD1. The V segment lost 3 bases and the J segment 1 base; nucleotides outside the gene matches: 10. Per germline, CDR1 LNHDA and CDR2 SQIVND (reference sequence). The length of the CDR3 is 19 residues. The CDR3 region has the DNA TGTGCCAGTAGTATTTCTTTTCTGGACAGGGGTTCTGGGGCCAACGTCCTGACTTTC. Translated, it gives CASSISFLDRGSGANVLTF.

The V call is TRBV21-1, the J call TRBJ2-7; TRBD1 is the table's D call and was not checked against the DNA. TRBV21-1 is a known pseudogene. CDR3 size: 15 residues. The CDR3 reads CASSSDRDQNYEQYF. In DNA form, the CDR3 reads TGTGCCAGCAGCTCAGACAGAGACCAGAACTACGAGCAGTACTTC.

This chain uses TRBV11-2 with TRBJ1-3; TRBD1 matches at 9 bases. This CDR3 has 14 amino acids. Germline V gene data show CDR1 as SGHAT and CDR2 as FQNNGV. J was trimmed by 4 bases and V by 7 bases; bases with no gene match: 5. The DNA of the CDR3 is TGTGCCAGCAATCCCGGGACAGGGGGAAACACCATATATTTT. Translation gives CASNPGTGGNTIYF.

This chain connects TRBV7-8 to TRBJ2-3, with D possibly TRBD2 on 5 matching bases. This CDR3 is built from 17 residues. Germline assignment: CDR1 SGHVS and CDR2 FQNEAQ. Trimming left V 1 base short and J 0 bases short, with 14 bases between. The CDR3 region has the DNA TGTGCCAGCAGCTTAGTCAGGACCCGGAGGAGCACAGATACGCAGTATTTT. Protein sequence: CASSLVRTRRSTDTQYF.

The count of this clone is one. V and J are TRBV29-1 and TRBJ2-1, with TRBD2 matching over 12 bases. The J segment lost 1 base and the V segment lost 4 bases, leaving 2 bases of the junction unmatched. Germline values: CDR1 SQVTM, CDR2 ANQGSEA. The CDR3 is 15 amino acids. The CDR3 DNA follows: TGCAGCGTTGCCCTAGCGGGAGGGTCCTACAATGAGCAGTTCTTC. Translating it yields CSVALAGGSYNEQFF.

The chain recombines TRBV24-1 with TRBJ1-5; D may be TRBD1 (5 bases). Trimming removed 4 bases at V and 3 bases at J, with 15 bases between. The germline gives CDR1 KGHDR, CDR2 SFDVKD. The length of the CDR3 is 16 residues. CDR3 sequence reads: CATSEARRGNNQPQHF. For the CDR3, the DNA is TGTGCCACCAGTGAAGCCCGGCGGGGGAACAATCAGCCCCAGCATTTT.

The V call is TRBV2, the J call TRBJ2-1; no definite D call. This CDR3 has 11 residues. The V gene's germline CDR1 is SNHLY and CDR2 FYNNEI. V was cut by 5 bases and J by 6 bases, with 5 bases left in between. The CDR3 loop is CASSLVNEQFF. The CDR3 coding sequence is TGTGCCAGCAGTTTAGTCAATGAGCAGTTCTTC.

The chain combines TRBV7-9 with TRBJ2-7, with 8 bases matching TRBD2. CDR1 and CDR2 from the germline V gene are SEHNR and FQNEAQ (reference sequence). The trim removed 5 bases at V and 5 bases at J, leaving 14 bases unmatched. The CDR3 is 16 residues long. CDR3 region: CASSPNTGLVVHEQYF. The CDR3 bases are TGTGCCAGCAGCCCCAACACGGGACTAGTCGTCCACGAGCAGTACTTC.

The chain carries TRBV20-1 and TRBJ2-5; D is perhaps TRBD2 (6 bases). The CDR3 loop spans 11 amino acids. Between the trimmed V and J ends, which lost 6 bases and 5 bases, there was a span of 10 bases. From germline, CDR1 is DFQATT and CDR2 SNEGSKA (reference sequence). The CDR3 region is CSAAGLETQYF. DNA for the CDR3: TGCAGTGCCGCGGGGTTGGAGACCCAGTACTTC.

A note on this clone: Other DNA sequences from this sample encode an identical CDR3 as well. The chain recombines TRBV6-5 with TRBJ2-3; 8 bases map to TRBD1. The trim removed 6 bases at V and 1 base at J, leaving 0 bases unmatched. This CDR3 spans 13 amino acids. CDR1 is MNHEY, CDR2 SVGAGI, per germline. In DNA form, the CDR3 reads TGTGCCAGCAGGGACAGGGGCACAGATACGCAGTATTTT. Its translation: CASRDRGTDTQYF.

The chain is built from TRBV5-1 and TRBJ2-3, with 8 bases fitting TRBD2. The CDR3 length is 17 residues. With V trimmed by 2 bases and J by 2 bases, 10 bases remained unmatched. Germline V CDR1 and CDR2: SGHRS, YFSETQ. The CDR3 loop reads CASSLTASGGPTDTQYF. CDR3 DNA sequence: TGCGCCAGCAGCTTAACGGCATCGGGGGGGCCCACAGATACGCAGTATTTT.

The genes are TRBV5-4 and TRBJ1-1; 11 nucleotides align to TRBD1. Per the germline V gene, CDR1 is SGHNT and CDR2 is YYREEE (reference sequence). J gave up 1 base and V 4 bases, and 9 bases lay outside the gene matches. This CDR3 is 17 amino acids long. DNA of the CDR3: TGTGCCAGCAGCGCGCCGGGACAGGGGGATGCGAACACTGAAGCTTTCTTT. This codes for CASSAPGQGDANTEAFF.

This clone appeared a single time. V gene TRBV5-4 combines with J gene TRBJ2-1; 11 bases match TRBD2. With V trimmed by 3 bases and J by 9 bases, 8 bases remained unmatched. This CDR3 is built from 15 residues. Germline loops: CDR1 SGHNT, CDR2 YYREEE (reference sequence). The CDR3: CASSSPGLAEGEQFF. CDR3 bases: TGTGCCAGCAGCTCGCCGGGACTAGCGGAGGGTGAGCAGTTCTTC.

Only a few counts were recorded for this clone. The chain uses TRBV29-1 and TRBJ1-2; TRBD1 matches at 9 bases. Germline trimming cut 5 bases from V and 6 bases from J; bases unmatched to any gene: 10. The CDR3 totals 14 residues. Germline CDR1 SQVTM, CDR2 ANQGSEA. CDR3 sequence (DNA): TGCAGCGTTCACCAATCCGGGACAGGGCATGGCTACACCTTC. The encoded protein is CSVHQSGTGHGYTF.

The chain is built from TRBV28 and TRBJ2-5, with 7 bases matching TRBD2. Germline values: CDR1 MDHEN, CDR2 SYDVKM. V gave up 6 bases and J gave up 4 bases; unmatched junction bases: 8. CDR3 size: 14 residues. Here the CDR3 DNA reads TGTGCCAGCAGCCCCGGGGGGTCCAGAGAGACCCAGTACTTC. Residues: CASSPGGSRETQYF. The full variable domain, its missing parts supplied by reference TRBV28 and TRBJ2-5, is DVKVTQSSRYLVKRTGEKVFLECVQDMDHENMFWYRQDPGLGLRLIYFSYDVKMKEKGDIPEGYSVSREKKERFSLILESASTNQTSMYLCASSPGGSRETQYFGPGTRLLVL.

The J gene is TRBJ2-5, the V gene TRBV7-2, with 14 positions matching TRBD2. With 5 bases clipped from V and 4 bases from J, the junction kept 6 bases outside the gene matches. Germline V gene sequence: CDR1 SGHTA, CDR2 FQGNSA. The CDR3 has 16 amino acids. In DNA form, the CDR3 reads TGTGCCAGCAGCCCTCTAGGACTAGCGGGAGGAGAGACCCAGTACTTC. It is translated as CASSPLGLAGGETQYF.

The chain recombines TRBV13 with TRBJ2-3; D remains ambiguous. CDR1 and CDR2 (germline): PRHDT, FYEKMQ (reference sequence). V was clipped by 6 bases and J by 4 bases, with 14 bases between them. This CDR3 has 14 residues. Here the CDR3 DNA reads TGTGCCAGCAGTCGCGGCCCGGTGGCAGATACGCAGTATTTT. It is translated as CASSRGPVADTQYF.

This CDR3 reads CASSLVGRNTEAFF. CDR3 nucleotides: TGTGCCAGCAGCTTGGTTGGCAGAAACACTGAAGCTTTCTTT. The chain uses TRBV5-4 and TRBJ1-1; D gene ambiguous. V was cut by 0 bases and J by 2 bases, with 8 bases left in between. The CDR3 is made up of 14 amino acids. Germline loops: CDR1 SGHNT, CDR2 YYREEE (reference sequence).

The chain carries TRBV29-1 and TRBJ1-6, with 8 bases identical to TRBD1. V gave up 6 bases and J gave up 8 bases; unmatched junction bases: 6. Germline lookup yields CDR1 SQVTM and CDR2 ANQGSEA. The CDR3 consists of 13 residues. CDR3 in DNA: TGCAGCGTCAGGGACAGGACGGATTCACCCCTCCACTTT. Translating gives CSVRDRTDSPLHF.

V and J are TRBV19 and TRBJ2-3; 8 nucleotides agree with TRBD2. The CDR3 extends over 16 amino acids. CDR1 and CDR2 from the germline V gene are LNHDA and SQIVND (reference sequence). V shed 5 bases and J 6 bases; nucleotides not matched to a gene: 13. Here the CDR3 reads CASSPRRLAGGDTQYF. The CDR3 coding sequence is TGTGCCAGTAGTCCCAGGCGGCTAGCGGGTGGTGATACGCAGTATTTT. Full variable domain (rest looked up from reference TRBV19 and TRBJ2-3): DGGITQSPKYLFRKEGQNVTLSCEQNLNHDAMYWYRQDPGQGLRLIYYSQIVNDFQKGDIAEGYSVSREKKESFPLTVTSAQKNPTAFYLCASSPRRLAGGDTQYFGPGTRLTVL.

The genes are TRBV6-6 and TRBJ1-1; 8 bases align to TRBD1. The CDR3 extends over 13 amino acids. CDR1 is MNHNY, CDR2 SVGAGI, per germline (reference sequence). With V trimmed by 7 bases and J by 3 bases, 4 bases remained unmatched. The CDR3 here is CASTFRGHTEAFF. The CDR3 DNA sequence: TGTGCCAGCACCTTCAGGGGGCACACTGAAGCTTTCTTT.

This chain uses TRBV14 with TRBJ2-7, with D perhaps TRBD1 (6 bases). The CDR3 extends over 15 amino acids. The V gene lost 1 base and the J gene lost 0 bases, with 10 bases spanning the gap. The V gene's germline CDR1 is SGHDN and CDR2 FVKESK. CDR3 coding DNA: TGTGCCAGCAGCCAAGTCAGGGGAAGCTCCTACGAGCAGTACTTC. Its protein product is CASSQVRGSSYEQYF.

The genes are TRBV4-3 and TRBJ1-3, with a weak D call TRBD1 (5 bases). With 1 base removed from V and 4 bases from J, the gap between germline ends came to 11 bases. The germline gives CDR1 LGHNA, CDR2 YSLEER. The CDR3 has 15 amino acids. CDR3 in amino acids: CASSQAKQVGNTIYF. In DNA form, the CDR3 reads TGCGCCAGCAGCCAAGCAAAACAGGTGGGAAACACCATATATTTT.

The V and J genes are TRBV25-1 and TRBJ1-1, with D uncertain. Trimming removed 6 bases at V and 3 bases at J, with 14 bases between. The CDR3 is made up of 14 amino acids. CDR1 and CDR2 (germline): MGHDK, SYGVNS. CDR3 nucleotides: TGTGCCAGCAGATGGCGGTGCCTTGACACTGAAGCTTTCTTT. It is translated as CASRWRCLDTEAFF.

CDR3 nucleotides: TGTGCCAGCGCCGGCTACGAGCAGTACTTC. It translates to CASAGYEQYF. The V call is TRBV12-3 or TRBV12-4, the J call TRBJ2-7; D ambiguous. Trimming stripped 8 bases from V and 3 bases from J, with 5 bases between. The CDR3 loop spans 10 amino acids.